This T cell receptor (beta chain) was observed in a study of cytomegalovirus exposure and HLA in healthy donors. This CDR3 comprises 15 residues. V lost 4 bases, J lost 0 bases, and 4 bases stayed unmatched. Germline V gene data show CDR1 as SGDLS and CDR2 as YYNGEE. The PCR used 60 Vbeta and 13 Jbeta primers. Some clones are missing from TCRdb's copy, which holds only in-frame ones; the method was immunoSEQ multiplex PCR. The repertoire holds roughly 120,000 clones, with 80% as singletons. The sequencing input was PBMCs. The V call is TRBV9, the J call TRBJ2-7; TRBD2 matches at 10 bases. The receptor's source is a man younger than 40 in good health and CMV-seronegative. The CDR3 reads CASSPTSGNSYEQYF. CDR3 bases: TGTGCCAGCAGCCCAACTAGCGGGAACTCCTACGAGCAGTACTTC.